This TCR beta chain is from a study of chemoradiotherapy in HPV16-positive cancers (dated by TCRdb to the early 2020s). For context, the study as a whole: Candidate HPV-specific T-cell clones and common TCR motifs were defined through functional T-cell assays on cells from two HPV16-positive patients. The study asked whether T-cell immunity against the HPV oncoproteins E6 and E7 changes during chemoradiotherapy and whether it affects survival. The candidate HPV-specific TCRs and motifs were subsequently tracked in TCR repertoires obtained from some 80 patients with HPV-related cancers.

Libraries came from the immunoSEQ multiplex PCR assay. TCRdb holds this immuneACCESS table with in-frame rearrangements only. Some clones are missing; in checked studies, unresolved V genes explain under half, and the rest has no known cause. The sample table lists around 30,000 clones, around 93% of them with a count of one. The ten biggest clones cover roughly 3.6% of the sample. Comments on this clone: Its specific antigen is unknown. Nothing much larger sits one base from this clone, and base qualities are not available.

Because repertoires were sampled repeatedly during chemoradiotherapy, clonal expansion in the tumor microenvironment could be followed. Summary of the overall study and its limitations: Expansion of candidate HPV-specific clones and E7-related TCR motifs was observed in the tumor microenvironment during treatment, whereas no such expansion was observed for non-HPV-specific T cells. Only two HPV16-positive patients were used to derive the functional definition of HPV-specific T cells, and the survival association was reported for HPV16-positive patients. Among HPV16-positive patients, expansion of HPV-responsive T cells during chemoradiotherapy was associated with better recurrence-free survival.

V trim: 4 bases; J trim: 7 bases; unmatched bases: 9. The CDR3 has 16 amino acids, counting the end cysteine and phenylalanine. Here the CDR3 DNA is all that survives: 48 bases in frame from base 1. Reading the germline V gene gives CDR1 SGHTA and CDR2 FQGNSA. The sequence was collected from a human donor with HPV-associated anogenital cancer. This receptor chain uses TRBV7-2 and TRBJ2-5; the junction holds 13 bases that match TRBD2. Sequencing used blood, obtained from a patient who underwent chemoradiotherapy. The CDR3 protein is CASSSAGLAGVRTQYF. The DNA sequence follows: TGTGCCAGCAGCTCGGCCGGACTAGCGGGGGTCAGGACCCAGTACTTC.